Following are 9 T cell receptor beta chains from one sample sequenced in a study of blood T cell repertoires in COVID-19 (TCRdb year 2020). The method was the immunoSEQ multiplex PCR assay. As stored in TCRdb, this immuneACCESS dataset retains in-frame rearrangements with V and J assigned. A fraction of the clones does not appear; measured against another copy, unresolved V genes explain less than half of the discrepancy, and the remainder lacks a known reason. The sample profile shows some 350,000 clones; 85% to 90% of them were found once. Of the sample, about 6.5% falls within the top ten clones. The sequenced material came from peripheral blood. These receptor sequences come from a man aged 18 to 35 with active or convalescent COVID-19.

The table lists this clone with a count of one. The V and J genes are TRBV6-6 and TRBJ1-3; a weak D match, TRBD1 (5 bases). The V end was cut by 3 bases, the J end by 0 bases, with 12 bases between. The CDR3 has 16 amino acids. Germline lookup yields CDR1 MNHNY and CDR2 SVGAGI (reference sequence). CDR3 sequence reads: CASSYSQAYSGNTIYF. The DNA for the CDR3 is TGTGCCAGCAGTTATTCACAGGCCTACTCTGGAAACACCATATATTTT.

V and J are TRBV5-5 and TRBJ1-5; possibly TRBD1 for D (6 bases). The V gene's germline CDR1 is SGHKS and CDR2 YYEKEE (reference sequence). This CDR3 region has 16 residues. V was clipped by 2 bases and J by 4 bases, with 16 bases between them. CDR3: CASSFGGSAWNQPQHF. As DNA, the CDR3 is TGTGCCAGCAGCTTTGGGGGCTCTGCTTGGAATCAGCCCCAGCATTTT.

V usage is TRBV4-3 and J usage is TRBJ1-1; possible D gene TRBD1, 6 bases. CDR1 LGHNA and CDR2 YSLEER come from the germline V gene. Trimming pared 0 bases from V and 6 bases from J, leaving 20 bases between. The CDR3 is 17 residues long. The CDR3 region is CASSQESQGSIWAEAFF. The CDR3 coding sequence is TGCGCCAGCAGCCAAGAGTCACAGGGTAGCATTTGGGCTGAAGCTTTCTTT.

This clone showed up just once. The CDR3 nucleotides are TGTGCCAGCTCACCGGACAGTATCTATGGCTACACCTTC. It specifies CASSPDSIYGYTF. This chain uses TRBV18 with TRBJ1-2, with D perhaps matching TRBD1 (6 bases). The CDR3 runs 13 residues. V was shortened by 3 bases and J by 4 bases, with 9 bases between the two germline ends. Germline V gene data show CDR1 as KGHSH and CDR2 as LQKENI.

This clone is medium-sized within its sample. V usage is TRBV11-3 and J usage is TRBJ2-1; D possibly corresponds to TRBD2 (6 bases). V dropped 5 bases and J dropped 13 bases, with 18 bases sitting between them. The CDR3 extends over 13 amino acids. Germline V gives CDR1 SGHNT, CDR2 YENEEA. The CDR3: CASSTTAGRQQFF. The CDR3 DNA reads as TGTGCCAGCAGCACGACTGCGGGACGACAACAGTTCTTC.

V is TRBV29-1 and J is TRBJ2-3; 9 positions agree with TRBD2. V was clipped by 6 bases and J by 5 bases; unmatched bases: 12. The CDR3 runs 15 residues. Germline V gene sequence: CDR1 SQVTM, CDR2 ANQGSEA. CDR3 amino acids: CSVPPGLAGGDTQYF. Written as DNA, the CDR3 is TGCAGCGTCCCGCCGGGACTAGCAGGGGGAGATACGCAGTATTTT.

V gene TRBV19 combines with J gene TRBJ1-1; 9 bases are shared with TRBD1. The trim removed 3 bases at V and 1 base at J, leaving 0 bases unmatched. Per germline, CDR1 LNHDA and CDR2 SQIVND (reference sequence). The CDR3 runs 14 residues. CDR3 nucleotide sequence: TGTGCCAGTAGTATGGGACAGGGGAACACTGAAGCTTTCTTT. It translates to CASSMGQGNTEAFF.

The chain employs TRBV30 and TRBJ2-1, with 9 bases identical to TRBD2. The ends lost 3 bases at V and 6 bases at J; junction bases unmatched: 6. The CDR3 has 14 amino acids. Germline loops: CDR1 GTSNPN, CDR2 SVGIG (reference sequence). The CDR3 DNA sequence: TGTGCCTGGAGCTGGCGGGAGGGTGGCAATGAGCAGTTCTTC. Amino acid sequence: CAWSWREGGNEQFF. Supplemented by reference TRBV30 and TRBJ2-1, the full variable domain reads SQTIHQWPATLVQPVGSPLSLECTVEGTSNPNLYWYRQAAGRGLQLLFYSVGIGQISSEVPQNLSASRPQDRQFILSSKKLLLSDSGFYLCAWSWREGGNEQFFGPGTRLTVL.

This chain connects TRBV7-3 to TRBJ2-5, with 10 positions matching TRBD1. Germline values: CDR1 SGHTA, CDR2 FQGTGA. V lost 1 base and J lost 1; bases outside the gene matches: 3. There are 16 residues in the CDR3. CDR3 DNA sequence: TGTGCCAGCAGCTTAATGGGACAGGGGATCCAAGAGACCCAGTACTTC. It yields the protein CASSLMGQGIQETQYF.